These T cell receptor beta chains were read from a single sample in a study of Ad26.COV2.S vaccination and SARS-CoV-2 variants. Profiling relied on immunoSEQ multiplex PCR, and the TCRdb table lists in-frame clones only, not all of them. The table includes about 240,000 clones, 88% detected once. The sequencing here drew on peripheral blood, taken in a trial of Ad26.COV2.S vaccine versus placebo. These receptors came from a person aged 18 to 65 who received the Ad26.COV2.S COVID-19 vaccine or a placebo. CDR3s include the opening cysteine and the closing phenylalanine or tryptophan. The D gene is left open where the match is weak. A clone size is listed for some rows: how often the clone was seen (once, few, many), or a class if it is expanded.

v_gene,j_gene,d_gene,abundance,CDR3aa,CDR3nt
TRBV30,TRBJ1-2,-,-,CAWSSDGGYGYTF,TGTGCCTGGAGTTCGGACGGTGGCTATGGCTACACCTTC
TRBV27,TRBJ1-5,-,-,CASSDGGGNQPQHF,TGTGCCAGCAGTGACGGGGGGGGCAATCAGCCCCAGCATTTT
TRBV14,TRBJ2-3,-,-,CASSQESSGGSWGTQYF,TGTGCCAGCAGCCAGGAAAGTAGCGGTGGGTCGTGGGGTACGCAGTATTTT
TRBV18,TRBJ2-7,-,-,CASSPPETWDSHEQYF,TGTGCCAGCTCACCACCGGAAACGTGGGATAGCCACGAGCAGTACTTC
TRBV30,TRBJ1-1,-,-,CAWMGEGMNTEAFF,TGTGCCTGGATGGGGGAGGGAATGAACACTGAAGCTTTCTTT
TRBV6-5,TRBJ1-2,-,many,CASSLSFRADGYTF,TGTGCCAGCAGCCTCTCTTTTAGGGCTGATGGCTACACCTTC
TRBV11-2,TRBJ2-2,-,once,CASSLGQRQTGELFF,TGTGCCAGCAGCTTAGGTCAACGGCAAACCGGGGAGCTGTTTTTT
TRBV2,TRBJ2-3,-,-,CASSDKTGSDTQYF,TGTGCCAGCAGTGACAAGACAGGATCAGATACGCAGTATTTT
TRBV6-2/TRBV6-3,TRBJ2-4,-,-,CASSYPRPVNIQYF,TGTGCCAGCAGTTACCCTCGCCCTGTAAACATTCAGTACTTC
TRBV2,TRBJ2-3,-,-,CASSEAAGSTDTQYF,TGTGCCAGCAGTGAAGCGGCAGGGAGCACAGATACGCAGTATTTT
TRBV4-3,TRBJ2-2,-,-,CASSQDSQGLNTGELFF,TGCGCCAGCAGCCAAGATTCACAGGGCCTGAACACCGGGGAGCTGTTTTTT
TRBV6-5,TRBJ1-3,TRBD1,-,CASTRGAGNTIYF,TGTGCCAGCACCAGGGGGGCAGGAAACACCATATATTTT
TRBV7-3,TRBJ2-2,-,-,CASSSQGTGELFF,TGTGCCAGCAGCTCCCAGGGCACCGGGGAGCTGTTTTTT
TRBV6-1,TRBJ2-3,-,-,CASSEGRRSTDTQYF,TGTGCCAGCAGTGAAGGTCGCAGAAGCACAGATACGCAGTATTTT
TRBV6-2/TRBV6-3,TRBJ2-5,TRBD2,-,CASRYSGSRGTQYF,TGTGCCAGCAGATACAGCGGGAGTAGGGGGACCCAGTACTTC
TRBV10-3,TRBJ2-5,-,-,CASGGTGTQETQYF,TGTGCCTCCGGAGGCACAGGCACCCAAGAGACCCAGTACTTC
TRBV27,TRBJ2-7,-,few,CASPGASGSYEQYF,TGTGCCAGCCCGGGGGCTAGCGGCTCCTACGAGCAGTACTTC
TRBV9,TRBJ2-7,-,-,CASSVAPGAYEQYF,TGTGCCAGCAGCGTAGCTCCAGGAGCCTACGAGCAGTACTTC
TRBV28,TRBJ2-7,-,once,CASSTLTPMGPTYSYEQYF,TGTGCCAGCAGTACTTTAACGCCCATGGGACCCACTTACTCCTACGAGCAGTACTTC
TRBV7-9,TRBJ1-1,TRBD1,-,CASSLTGTEAFF,TGTGCCAGCAGTCTGACAGGGACTGAAGCTTTCTTT
TRBV6-6,TRBJ2-5,-,-,CASSPGTPFQETQYF,TGTGCCAGCAGTCCCGGGACACCCTTCCAAGAGACCCAGTACTTC
TRBV4-1,TRBJ2-7,-,-,CASSVNRVIGYEQYF,TGCGCCAGCAGCGTCAACAGGGTAATCGGCTACGAGCAGTACTTC
TRBV15,TRBJ2-2,-,-,CATSRTAGIDTGELFF,TGTGCCACCAGCAGAACAGCAGGGATCGACACCGGGGAGCTGTTTTTT
TRBV30,TRBJ1-2,-,-,CAWSFSGSANYGYTF,TGTGCCTGGAGTTTCTCGGGGAGCGCTAACTATGGCTACACCTTC
TRBV6-6,TRBJ2-7,TRBD1,few,CASSQTGTRTYEQYF,TGTGCCAGCAGTCAGACAGGGACGAGGACCTACGAGCAGTACTTC
TRBV24-1,TRBJ1-5,-,-,CATSEYEDQPQHF,TGTGCCACCAGTGAGTACGAGGATCAGCCCCAGCATTTT
TRBV6-5,TRBJ1-5,-,-,CASSYSFPVGQPQHF,TGTGCCAGCAGTTACTCGTTCCCAGTTGGTCAGCCCCAGCATTTT
TRBV19,TRBJ1-4,TRBD1,-,CASSEGTGNEKLFF,TGTGCCAGTAGTGAGGGGACAGGGAATGAAAAACTGTTTTTT
TRBV14,TRBJ1-6,-,once,CASSQDLGGSSPLHF,TGTGCCAGCAGCCAAGATCTTGGGGGTTCCTCACCCCTCCACTTT